This T cell receptor (beta chain) derives from a study of blood T cell repertoires in COVID-19. Looking at the study overall: Whether acute or convalescent, the COVID-19 samples came from the United States, Italy and Spain. Nucleic acid was either cDNA or gDNA, and it came from T cells, B-cell-depleted T cells, or PBMCs.

Note on this clone: In the same sample, other DNA sequences code for this CDR3.

Per the original methods: The assay estimated nucleated cells by amplifying reference gene primers. TCRdb's table, derived via immunoSEQ multiplex PCR, lists solely in-frame clones and lacks some. Clonal size and the V and J genes are those of that table, whereas D and trimming came from the DNA. The top ten clones hold more than 6.5% of a sample with over 200,000 clones, over 70% of them seen once. The germline V and J ends were trimmed by 1 base and 4 bases, with 7 bases remaining between them. The CDR3 runs 13 residues. Germline V gene lookup returns CDR1 SGHAT and CDR2 FQNNGV. This rearrangement joins TRBV11-2 to TRBJ1-2, with D tentatively TRBD1 (6 bases). Sequenced input: peripheral blood. This receptor was taken from a man aged 40-50 years with active or convalescent COVID-19. In DNA, the CDR3 is TGTGCCAGCAGCTTAGGAGGGGGCTATGGCTACACCTTC. It is translated as CASSLGGGYGYTF.